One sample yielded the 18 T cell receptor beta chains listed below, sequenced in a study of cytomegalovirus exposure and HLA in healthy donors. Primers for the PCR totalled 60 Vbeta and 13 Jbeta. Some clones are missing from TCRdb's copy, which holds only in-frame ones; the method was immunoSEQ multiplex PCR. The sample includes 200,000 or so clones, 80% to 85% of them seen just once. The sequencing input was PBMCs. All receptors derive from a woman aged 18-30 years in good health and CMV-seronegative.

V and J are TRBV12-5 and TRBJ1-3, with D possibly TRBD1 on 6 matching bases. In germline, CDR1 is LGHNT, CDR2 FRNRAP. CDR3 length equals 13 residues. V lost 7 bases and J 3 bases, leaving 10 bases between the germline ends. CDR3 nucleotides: TGTGCTAGTGACACAGGGATTGGAAACACCATATATTTT. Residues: CASDTGIGNTIYF.

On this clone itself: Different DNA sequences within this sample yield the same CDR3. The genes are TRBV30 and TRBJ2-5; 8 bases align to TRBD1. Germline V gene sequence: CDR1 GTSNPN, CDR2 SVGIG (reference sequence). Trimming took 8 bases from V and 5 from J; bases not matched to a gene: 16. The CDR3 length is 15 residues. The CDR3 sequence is CARGLRTGYGETQYF. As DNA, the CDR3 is TGTGCCCGTGGTCTACGGACAGGGTATGGGGAGACCCAGTACTTC. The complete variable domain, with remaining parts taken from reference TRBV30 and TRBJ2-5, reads SQTIHQWPATLVQPVGSPLSLECTVEGTSNPNLYWYRQAAGRGLQLLFYSVGIGQISSEVPQNLSASRPQDRQFILSSKKLLLSDSGFYLCARGLRTGYGETQYFGPGTRLLVL.

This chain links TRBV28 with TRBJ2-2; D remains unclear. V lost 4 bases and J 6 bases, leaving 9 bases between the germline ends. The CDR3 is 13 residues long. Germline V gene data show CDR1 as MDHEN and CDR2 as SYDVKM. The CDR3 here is CASSSGAPGELFF. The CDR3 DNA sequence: TGTGCCAGCAGTTCCGGTGCACCCGGGGAGCTGTTTTTT. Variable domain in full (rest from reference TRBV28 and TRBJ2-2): DVKVTQSSRYLVKRTGEKVFLECVQDMDHENMFWYRQDPGLGLRLIYFSYDVKMKEKGDIPEGYSVSREKKERFSLILESASTNQTSMYLCASSSGAPGELFFGEGSRLTVL.

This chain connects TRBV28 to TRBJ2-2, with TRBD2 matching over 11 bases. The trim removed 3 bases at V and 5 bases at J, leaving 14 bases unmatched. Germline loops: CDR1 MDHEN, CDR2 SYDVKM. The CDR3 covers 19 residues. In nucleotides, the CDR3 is TGTGCCAGCAGTTTCTCCGCGTACGGACTAGCGGGTTTAACCGGGGAGCTGTTTTTT. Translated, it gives CASSFSAYGLAGLTGELFF.

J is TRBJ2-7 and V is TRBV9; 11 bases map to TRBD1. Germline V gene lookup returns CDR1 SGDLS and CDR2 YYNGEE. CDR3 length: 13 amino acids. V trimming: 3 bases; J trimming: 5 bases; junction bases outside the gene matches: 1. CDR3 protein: CASSGGQGDEQYF. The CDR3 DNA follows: TGTGCCAGCAGCGGGGGACAGGGGGACGAGCAGTACTTC.

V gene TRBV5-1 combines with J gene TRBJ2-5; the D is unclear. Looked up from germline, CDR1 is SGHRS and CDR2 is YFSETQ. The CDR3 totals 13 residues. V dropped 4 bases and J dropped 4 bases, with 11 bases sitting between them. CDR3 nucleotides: TGCGCCAGCAGCATACCTTCGGGAGAGACCCAGTACTTC. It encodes CASSIPSGETQYF.

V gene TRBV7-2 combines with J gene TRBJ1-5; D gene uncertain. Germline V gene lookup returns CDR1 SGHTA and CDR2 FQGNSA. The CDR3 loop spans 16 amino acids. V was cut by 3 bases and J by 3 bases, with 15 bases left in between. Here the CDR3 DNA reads TGTGCCAGCAGCTTTGGAGTCGGCGGAACCAATCAGCCCCAGCATTTT. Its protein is CASSFGVGGTNQPQHF.

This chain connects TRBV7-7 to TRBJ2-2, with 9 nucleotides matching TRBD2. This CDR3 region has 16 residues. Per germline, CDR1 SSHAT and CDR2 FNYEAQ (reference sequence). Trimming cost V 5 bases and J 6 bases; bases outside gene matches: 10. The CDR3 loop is CASSLYAGTSSGELFF. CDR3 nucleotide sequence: TGTGCCAGCAGCCTCTACGCCGGGACTAGCTCCGGGGAGCTGTTTTTT. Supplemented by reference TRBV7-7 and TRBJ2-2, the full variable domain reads GAGVSQSPRYKVTKRGQDVTLRCDPISSHATLYWYQQALGQGPEFLTYFNYEAQPDKSGLPSDRFSAERPEGSISTLTIQRTEQRDSAMYRCASSLYAGTSSGELFFGEGSRLTVL.

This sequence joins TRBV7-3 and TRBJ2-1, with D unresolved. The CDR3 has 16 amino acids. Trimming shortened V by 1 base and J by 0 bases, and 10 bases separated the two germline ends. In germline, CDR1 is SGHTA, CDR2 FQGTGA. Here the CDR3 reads CASSLMASSSYNEQFF. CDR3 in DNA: TGTGCCAGCAGCTTAATGGCCTCAAGCTCCTACAATGAGCAGTTCTTC.

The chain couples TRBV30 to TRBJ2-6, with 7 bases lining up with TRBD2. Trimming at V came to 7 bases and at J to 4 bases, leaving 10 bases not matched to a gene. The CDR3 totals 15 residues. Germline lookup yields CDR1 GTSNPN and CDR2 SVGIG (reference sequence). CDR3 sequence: CALKRGLGGANVLTF. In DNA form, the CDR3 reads TGTGCCTTGAAGCGGGGCCTCGGCGGGGCCAACGTCCTGACTTTC. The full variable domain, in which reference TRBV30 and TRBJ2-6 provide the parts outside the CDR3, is SQTIHQWPATLVQPVGSPLSLECTVEGTSNPNLYWYRQAAGRGLQLLFYSVGIGQISSEVPQNLSASRPQDRQFILSSKKLLLSDSGFYLCALKRGLGGANVLTFGAGSRLTVL.

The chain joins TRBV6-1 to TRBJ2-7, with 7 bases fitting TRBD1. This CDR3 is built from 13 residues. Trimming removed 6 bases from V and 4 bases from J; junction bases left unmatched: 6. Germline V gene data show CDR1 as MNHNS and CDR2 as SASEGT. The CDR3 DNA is TGTGCCAGCAGGGGACAGCTGGATTACGAGCAGTACTTC. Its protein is CASRGQLDYEQYF.

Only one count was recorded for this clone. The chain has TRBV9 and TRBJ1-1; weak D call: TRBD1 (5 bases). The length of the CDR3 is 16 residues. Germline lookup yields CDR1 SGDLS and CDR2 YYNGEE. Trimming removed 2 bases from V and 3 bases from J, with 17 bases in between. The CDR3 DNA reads TGTGCCAGCAGCGTCGCCCAGGGAAACGAGCACACTGAAGCTTTCTTT. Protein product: CASSVAQGNEHTEAFF.

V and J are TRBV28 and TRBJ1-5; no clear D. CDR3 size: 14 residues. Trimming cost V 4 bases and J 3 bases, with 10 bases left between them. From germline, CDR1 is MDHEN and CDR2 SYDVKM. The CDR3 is CASSYTAFNQPQHF. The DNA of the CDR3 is TGTGCCAGCAGTTATACAGCTTTCAATCAGCCCCAGCATTTT.

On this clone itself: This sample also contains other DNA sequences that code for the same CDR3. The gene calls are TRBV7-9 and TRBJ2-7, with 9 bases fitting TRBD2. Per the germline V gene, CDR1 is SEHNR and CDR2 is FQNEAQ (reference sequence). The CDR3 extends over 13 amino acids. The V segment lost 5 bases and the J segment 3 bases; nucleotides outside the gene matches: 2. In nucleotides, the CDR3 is TGTGCCAGCAGCACTAGCGGGCGCTACGAGCAGTACTTC. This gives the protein CASSTSGRYEQYF.

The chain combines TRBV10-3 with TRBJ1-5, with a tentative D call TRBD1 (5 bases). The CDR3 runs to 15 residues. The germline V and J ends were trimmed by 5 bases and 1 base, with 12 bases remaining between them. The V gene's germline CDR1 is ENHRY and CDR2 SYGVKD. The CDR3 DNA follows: TGTGCCATCAGTCGAGGAGGGGACAGCAATCAGCCCCAGCATTTT. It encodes CAISRGGDSNQPQHF.

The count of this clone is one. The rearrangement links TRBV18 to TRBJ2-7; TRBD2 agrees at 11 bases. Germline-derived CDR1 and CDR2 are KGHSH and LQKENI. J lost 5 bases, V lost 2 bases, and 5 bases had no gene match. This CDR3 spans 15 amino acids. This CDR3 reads CASSPSSGRIHEQYF. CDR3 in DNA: TGTGCCAGCTCACCATCTAGCGGGAGGATCCACGAGCAGTACTTC. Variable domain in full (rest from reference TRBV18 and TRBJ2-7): NAGVMQNPRHLVRRRGQEARLRCSPMKGHSHVYWYRQLPEEGLKFMVYLQKENIIDESGMPKERFSAEFPKEGPSILRIQQVVRGDSAAYFCASSPSSGRIHEQYFGPGTRLTVT.

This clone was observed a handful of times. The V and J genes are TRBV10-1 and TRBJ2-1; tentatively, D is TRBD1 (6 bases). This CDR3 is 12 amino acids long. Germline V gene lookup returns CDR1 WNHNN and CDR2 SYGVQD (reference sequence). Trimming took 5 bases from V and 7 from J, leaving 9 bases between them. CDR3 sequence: CASSLQGNEQFF. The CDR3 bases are TGCGCCAGCAGTTTACAGGGTAATGAGCAGTTCTTC.

CDR3 DNA: TGTGCCAGCAGTCTCCAGGGTCGGGCTGAAGCTTTCTTT. It yields the protein CASSLQGRAEAFF. The chain couples TRBV27 to TRBJ1-1; a weak D match, TRBD1 (5 bases). The CDR3 contains 13 residues. CDR1 is MNHEY, CDR2 SMNVEV, per germline (reference sequence). Trimming took 5 bases from V and 6 from J, leaving 13 bases between them.